This is a list of T cell receptor gamma chains from one sample in a study of Vδ1+ human thymocytes. TCRdb re-called clones from the multiplex PCR reads using CATT. There are about 36,000 gamma-chain clones in the sample; around 20% occur only once, and about 2% lies in the top ten. Sequencing input: Vdelta1+ gamma-delta thymocytes from the thymus. All receptors derive from a girl less than two years old who had congenital heart surgery. Both conserved end residues are part of each CDR3. Fields, in order: clone size, V gene, J gene, CDR3 DNA, CDR3 protein. Clone size is stated in some rows and not others, as once, few, many or a class when expanded.

clone size: few
V gene: TRGV2
J gene: TRGJ1/TRGJ2
CDR3 DNA: TGTGCCACCTGGTACGAGTATAAGAAACTCTTT
CDR3 protein: CATWYEYKKLF

clone size: -
V gene: TRGV2
J gene: TRGJ1/TRGJ2
CDR3 DNA: TGTGCCACCTGGGATGTAAATTTGTCGGGGTATTATAAGAAACTCTTT
CDR3 protein: CATWDVNLSGYYKKLF

clone size: -
V gene: TRGV4
J gene: TRGJ1/TRGJ2
CDR3 DNA: TGTGCCACCTGGGATGGATCCAATTATTATAAGAAACTCTTT
CDR3 protein: CATWDGSNYYKKLF

clone size: -
V gene: TRGV2
J gene: TRGJ1/TRGJ2
CDR3 DNA: TGTGCCACCTGGGTGACCTATAAGAAACTCTTT
CDR3 protein: CATWVTYKKLF

clone size: -
V gene: TRGV9
J gene: TRGJ1/TRGJ2
CDR3 DNA: TGTGCCTTGTGGGAGGCGAACTATTATTATAAGAAACTCTTT
CDR3 protein: CALWEANYYYKKLF

clone size: few
V gene: TRGV9
J gene: TRGJ1/TRGJ2
CDR3 DNA: TGTGCCTTGTGGGAGACCCATTATTATAAGAAACTCTTT
CDR3 protein: CALWETHYYKKLF

clone size: few
V gene: TRGV3
J gene: TRGJ1/TRGJ2
CDR3 DNA: TGTGCCACCTGGGACGGACCGATCAAGAAACTCTTT
CDR3 protein: CATWDGPIKKLF

clone size: -
V gene: TRGV3
J gene: TRGJ1/TRGJ2
CDR3 DNA: TGTGCCACCTGGGACAGTCCGAATTATTATAAGAAACTCTTT
CDR3 protein: CATWDSPNYYKKLF

clone size: few
V gene: TRGV8
J gene: TRGJ1/TRGJ2
CDR3 DNA: TGTGCCACCTGGGACGGGCCGCCCTATAAGAAACTCTTT
CDR3 protein: CATWDGPPYKKLF

clone size: -
V gene: TRGV2
J gene: TRGJ1/TRGJ2
CDR3 DNA: TGTGCCACCTGGGACGGGCCTCTTTGTTATAAGAAACTCTTT
CDR3 protein: CATWDGPLCYKKLF

clone size: few
V gene: TRGV3
J gene: TRGJ1/TRGJ2
CDR3 DNA: TGTGCCACCTGGGATAGCTCGAATTATTATAAGAAACTCTTT
CDR3 protein: CATWDSSNYYKKLF

clone size: -
V gene: TRGV9
J gene: TRGJ1/TRGJ2
CDR3 DNA: TGTGCCACCTGGGACAGGCCAGGAGGGAAACTCTTT
CDR3 protein: CATWDRPGGKLF

clone size: -
V gene: TRGV3
J gene: TRGJ1/TRGJ2
CDR3 DNA: TGTGCCACCTGGGACAAACCTTTAAGGGATAAGAAACTCTTT
CDR3 protein: CATWDKPLRDKKLF

clone size: few
V gene: TRGV3
J gene: TRGJ1/TRGJ2
CDR3 DNA: TGTGCCACCTGGGACAGGCGAGCTTATTATAAGAAACTCTTT
CDR3 protein: CATWDRRAYYKKLF

clone size: -
V gene: TRGV2
J gene: TRGJ1/TRGJ2
CDR3 DNA: TGTGCCACCTGGGACGGCCCATATTATAAGAAACTCTTT
CDR3 protein: CATWDGPYYKKLF